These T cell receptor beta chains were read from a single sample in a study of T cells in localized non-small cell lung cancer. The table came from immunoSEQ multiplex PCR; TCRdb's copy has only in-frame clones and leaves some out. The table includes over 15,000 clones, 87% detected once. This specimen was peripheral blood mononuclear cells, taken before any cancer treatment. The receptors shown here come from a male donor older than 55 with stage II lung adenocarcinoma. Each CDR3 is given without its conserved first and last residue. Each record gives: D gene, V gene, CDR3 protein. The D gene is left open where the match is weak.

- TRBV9 ASSVGQADSETQY
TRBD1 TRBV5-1 ASSLRTGGAGNYGYT
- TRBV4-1 ASSQESGAYSYEQY
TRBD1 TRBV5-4 AWWERRTGFNNEQF
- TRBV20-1 SASYTDTQY
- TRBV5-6 ASSPPGGNQPQH
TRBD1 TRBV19 ASSMGQATNYGYT
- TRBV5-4 ASSAGGRDTEAF
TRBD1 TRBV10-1 ACPGQGNQPQH
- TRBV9 ASSVGTRGKVTEAF
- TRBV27 ASSFGENTEAF
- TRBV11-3 ASSSRLGAPDTQY
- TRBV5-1 ASSLFVGSIQY
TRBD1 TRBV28 ASSPRQGLGTEAF
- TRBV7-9 ASTQEGADTQY
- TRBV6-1 ASSDEAGGRANEKLF
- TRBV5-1 ASLPSNTGELF
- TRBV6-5 ASRGRGKYGYT
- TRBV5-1 ASSLDTGSYNEQF
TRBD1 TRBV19 ASSPGTGAYEQY
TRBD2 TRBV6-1 ASTVAGVLDTQY
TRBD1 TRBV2 ASSPPGQGIGEQY
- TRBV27 ASSPSSGLGPYGYT
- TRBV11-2 ASSHSNNVYNGYT
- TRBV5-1 ASSLARLGPNEQF
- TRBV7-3 ASSSLGTVAD
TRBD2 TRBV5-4 ASSPGSSGSNEQF
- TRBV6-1 ASSDPAGYGYT